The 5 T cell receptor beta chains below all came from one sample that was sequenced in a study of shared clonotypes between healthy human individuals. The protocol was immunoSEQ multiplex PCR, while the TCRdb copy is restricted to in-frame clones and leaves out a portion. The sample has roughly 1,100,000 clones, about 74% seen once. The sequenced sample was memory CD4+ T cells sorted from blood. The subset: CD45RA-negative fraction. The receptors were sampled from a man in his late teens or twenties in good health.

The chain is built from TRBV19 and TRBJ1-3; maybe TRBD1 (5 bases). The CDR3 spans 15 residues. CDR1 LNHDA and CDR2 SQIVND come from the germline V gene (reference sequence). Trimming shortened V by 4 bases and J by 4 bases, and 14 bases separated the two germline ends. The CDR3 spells CASSTDSRWGNTIYF. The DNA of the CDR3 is TGTGCCAGTAGTACCGACAGTAGGTGGGGAAACACCATATATTTT.

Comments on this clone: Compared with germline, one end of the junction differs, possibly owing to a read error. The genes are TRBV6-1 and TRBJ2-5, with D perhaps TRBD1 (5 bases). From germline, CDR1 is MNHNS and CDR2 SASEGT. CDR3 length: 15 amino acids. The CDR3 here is CASVVGLVGQETRYF. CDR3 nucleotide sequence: TGTGCCAGCGTAGTGGGGCTAGTCGGCCAAGAGACCCGGTACTTC.

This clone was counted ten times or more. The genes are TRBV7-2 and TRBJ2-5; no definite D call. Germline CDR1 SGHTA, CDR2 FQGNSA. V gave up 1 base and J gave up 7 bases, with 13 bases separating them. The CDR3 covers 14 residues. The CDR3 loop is CASSLEWTKGTQYF. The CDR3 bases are TGTGCCAGCAGCTTAGAGTGGACCAAGGGGACCCAGTACTTC.

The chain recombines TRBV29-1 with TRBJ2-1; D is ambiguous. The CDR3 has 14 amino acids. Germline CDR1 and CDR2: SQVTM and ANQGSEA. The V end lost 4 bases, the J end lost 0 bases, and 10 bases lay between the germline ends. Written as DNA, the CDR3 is TGCAGCGTTGGGGTTATAGGCTCCTACAATGAGCAGTTCTTC. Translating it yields CSVGVIGSYNEQFF.

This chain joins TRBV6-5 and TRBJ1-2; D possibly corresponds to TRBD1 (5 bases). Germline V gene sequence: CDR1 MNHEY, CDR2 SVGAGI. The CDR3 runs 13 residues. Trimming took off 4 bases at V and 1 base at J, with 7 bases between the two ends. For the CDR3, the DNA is TGTGCCAGCAGTTTCAGGGTTAACTATGGCTACACCTTC. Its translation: CASSFRVNYGYTF.